A single sample is the source of the 23 T cell receptor beta chains below, sequenced in a study of technical replicates of blood from a few donors. The table came from immunoSEQ multiplex PCR; TCRdb's copy has only in-frame clones and leaves some out. This sample carries 70,000 to 95,000 clones, approximately 94% of them seen once, and the ten largest clones take 0.26%. Sequenced input: T cells isolated from PBMCs. The receptors were sampled from a human donor in good health.

This clone was recorded once. The chain is built from TRBV7-6 and TRBJ2-2; 10 bases match TRBD1. Losses at the gene ends were 2 bases for V and 4 bases for J; bases not matched to a gene: 7. Germline V gene lookup returns CDR1 SGHVS and CDR2 FNYEAQ. The CDR3 runs 17 residues. In DNA, the CDR3 is TGTGCCAGCAGCTTATTAGGGACAGGGGACGGCACCGGGGAGCTGTTTTTT. It translates to CASSLLGTGDGTGELFF.

The CDR3 protein is CASSPGGRGTHEQYF. The DNA of the CDR3 is TGTGCCAGCAGCCCGGGAGGGCGCGGGACCCACGAGCAGTACTTC. This chain uses TRBV5-6 with TRBJ2-7; TRBD2 aligns across 8 bases. There are 15 residues in the CDR3. Germline assignment: CDR1 SGHDT and CDR2 YYEEEE. V dropped 4 bases and J dropped 5; count of bases not matched to a gene: 11.

The J gene is TRBJ2-6, the V gene TRBV9; possibly TRBD2 for D (6 bases). CDR3 length: 15 residues. Germline V gives CDR1 SGDLS, CDR2 YYNGEE. Deletions cut 4 bases from V and 0 bases from J, with 8 bases between. The CDR3 spells CASSRGGSGANVLTF. In DNA form, the CDR3 reads TGTGCCAGCAGCAGGGGAGGCTCTGGGGCCAACGTCCTGACTTTC. Based on the CDR3 plus reference TRBV9 and TRBJ2-6, the full variable domain is DSGVTQTPKHLITATGQRVTLRCSPRSGDLSVYWYQQSLDQGLQFLIQYYNGEERAKGNILERFSAQQFPDLHSELNLSSLELGDSALYFCASSRGGSGANVLTFGAGSRLTVL.

The rearrangement joins TRBV27 to TRBJ2-7, with 11 positions matching TRBD2. This CDR3 comprises 19 residues. V lost 2 bases and J lost 4; bases outside the gene matches: 16. Germline V lookup: CDR1 MNHEY, CDR2 SMNVEV (reference sequence). The CDR3 coding sequence is TGTGCCAGCAGTTTAAGGCCCGCACTACTAGCGGGAGTTCGGTACGAGCAGTACTTC. Its protein product is CASSLRPALLAGVRYEQYF.

The chain joins TRBV5-1 to TRBJ1-1; 10 nucleotides agree with TRBD1. Germline CDR1 and CDR2: SGHRS and YFSETQ. V lost 4 bases and J lost 3; bases outside the gene matches: 12. The CDR3 runs to 17 residues. The CDR3 sequence is CASSLFTGDRGDTEAFF. The CDR3 DNA reads TGCGCCAGCAGCCTTTTTACGGGGGACAGGGGCGACACTGAAGCTTTCTTT.

This clone was seen only once. V gene TRBV15 combines with J gene TRBJ2-7; a possible D gene is TRBD2 (6 bases). The ends were cut back, 6 bases at V and 2 bases at J, with 14 bases in the middle. CDR3 length: 14 amino acids. Germline CDR1 reads LNHNV; CDR2 reads YYDKDF (reference sequence). CDR3 residues: CATSIGTGAYEQYF. The CDR3 bases are TGTGCCACCAGTATAGGGACGGGAGCCTACGAGCAGTACTTC.

This clone has just one count. The V call is TRBV25-1, the J call TRBJ1-2; D might be TRBD1 (6 bases). The germline gives CDR1 MGHDK, CDR2 SYGVNS. The CDR3 length is 14 residues. Trimming took off 7 bases at V and 6 bases at J, with 18 bases between the two ends. CDR3 nucleotides: TGTGCCAGCAAAGGCCAGGCAGGGGAGCATGGCTACACCTTC. This codes for CASKGQAGEHGYTF.

The J gene is TRBJ2-1, the V gene TRBV11-2; TRBD2 aligns across 9 bases. With 8 bases clipped from V and 5 bases from J, the junction kept 7 bases outside the gene matches. Germline CDR1 SGHAT, CDR2 FQNNGV. The CDR3 runs 14 residues. The DNA for the CDR3 is TGTGCCAGCGCCATAGCGGGAGTCCACAATGAGCAGTTCTTC. It translates to CASAIAGVHNEQFF.

The CDR3 loop is CASSYRFTLYNEQFF. The CDR3 DNA sequence: TGTGCCAGCAGTTACCGGTTTACTCTATACAATGAGCAGTTCTTC. This chain connects TRBV6-5 to TRBJ2-1; D gene unclear. The V and J ends lost 2 bases and 4 bases respectively, with 12 bases between them. The germline V gene has CDR1 MNHEY and CDR2 SVGAGI. The CDR3 consists of 15 residues.

The V call is TRBV18, the J call TRBJ1-1; D ambiguous. Between the trimmed V and J ends, which lost 3 bases and 1 base, there was a span of 6 bases. This CDR3 spans 13 amino acids. The germline CDR1 and CDR2 sequences are KGHSH and LQKENI. The DNA for the CDR3 is TGTGCCAGCTCACCCGGTGAGAACACTGAAGCTTTCTTT. Residues: CASSPGENTEAFF.

This clone was recorded a few times. V is TRBV6-1 and J is TRBJ2-5, with TRBD2 matching 9 bases. This CDR3 is built from 15 residues. With V trimmed by 3 bases and J by 5 bases, 7 bases remained unmatched. Germline V lookup: CDR1 MNHNS, CDR2 SASEGT. CDR3 DNA sequence: TGTGCCAGCAGTGAGTTAGCGGGAGAGCAGGAGACCCAGTACTTC. Translation: CASSELAGEQETQYF.

CDR3 coding DNA: TGTGCCAGCAGTGTGTCCCACTCTGGGGCCAACGTCCTGACTTTC. It encodes CASSVSHSGANVLTF. The chain uses TRBV6-5 and TRBJ2-6; D unresolved. CDR3 length equals 15 residues. Germline V gene data show CDR1 as MNHEY and CDR2 as SVGAGI. V was pared by 5 bases and J by 0 bases, with 8 bases between.

Only one count was recorded for this clone. The junction does not match germline at one end; this may be a read error. This chain links TRBV5-6 with TRBJ2-2; 9 bases line up with TRBD2. CDR1 SGHDT and CDR2 YYEEEE come from the germline V gene. The CDR3 loop spans 17 amino acids. The CDR3 loop is CASSLPDGLANTGELFF. The CDR3 DNA reads TGTGCCAGCAGCTTGCCCGACGGACTAGCGAATACCGGGGAGCTGTTTTTT.

This clone was found once. V usage is TRBV5-6 and J usage is TRBJ2-2, with D possibly TRBD2 on 6 matching bases. V was shortened by 0 bases and J by 4 bases, with 13 bases between the two germline ends. The CDR3 has 16 residues. The germline gives CDR1 SGHDT, CDR2 YYEEEE. In nucleotides, the CDR3 is TGTGCCAGCAGCTTGGTGAGCCTGGGACTCACCGGGGAGCTGTTTTTT. As protein: CASSLVSLGLTGELFF. The full variable domain, with the rest looked up from reference TRBV5-6 and TRBJ2-2, is DAGVTQSPTHLIKTRGQQVTLRCSPKSGHDTVSWYQQALGQGPQFIFQYYEEEERQRGNFPDRFSGHQFPNYSSELNVNALLLGDSALYLCASSLVSLGLTGELFFGEGSRLTVL.

V and J are TRBV6-6 and TRBJ2-5, with 10 bases lining up with TRBD2. Germline CDR1 is MNHNY and CDR2 is SVGAGI (reference sequence). The CDR3 is made up of 15 amino acids. The V segment lost 6 bases and the J segment 5 bases; nucleotides outside the gene matches: 9. The CDR3 bases are TGTGCCAGCAGCATCAGCGGGGGGGCGGGTGAGACCCAGTACTTC. As protein: CASSISGGAGETQYF.

The J gene is TRBJ1-5, the V gene TRBV6-5, with 8 nucleotides matching TRBD1. The CDR3 extends over 15 amino acids. Trimming took 5 bases from V and 7 from J; bases not matched to a gene: 10. Germline V gene data show CDR1 as MNHEY and CDR2 as SVGAGI. The CDR3 protein is CASSPTGGWDQPQHF. Written as DNA, the CDR3 is TGTGCCAGCAGTCCAACAGGGGGGTGGGACCAGCCCCAGCATTTT.

V is TRBV28 and J is TRBJ2-5, with TRBD2 matching 13 bases. CDR1 is MDHEN and CDR2 is SYDVKM in the germline V gene. After removal of 8 bases from V and 4 bases from J, the junction contained 7 bases not matched to a gene. The CDR3 is made up of 15 amino acids. The CDR3 spells CASRTSGSQIETQYF. The CDR3 nucleotides read TGTGCCAGCCGGACTAGCGGGAGCCAAATAGAGACCCAGTACTTC.

This rearrangement joins TRBV11-3 to TRBJ2-3; D uncertain. The CDR3 is 13 residues long. The germline V gene has CDR1 SGHNT and CDR2 YENEEA. Trimming took 2 bases from V and 1 from J, leaving 4 bases between them. The CDR3 nucleotides read TGTGCCAGCAGCTTAACGGGCACAGATACGCAGTATTTT. It translates to CASSLTGTDTQYF. Complete variable domain (other parts from reference TRBV11-3 and TRBJ2-3): EAGVVQSPRYKIIEKKQPVAFWCNPISGHNTLYWYLQNLGQGPELLIRYENEEAVDDSQLPKDRFSAERLKGVDSTLKIQPAELGDSAVYLCASSLTGTDTQYFGPGTRLTVL.

The rearrangement links TRBV5-1 to TRBJ1-4, with D tentatively TRBD1 (6 bases). The CDR3 loop spans 15 amino acids. Trimming took off 6 bases at V and 2 bases at J, with 14 bases between the two ends. Germline V lookup: CDR1 SGHRS, CDR2 YFSETQ. The CDR3 here is CASTFFGQTNEKLFF. The CDR3 bases are TGCGCCAGCACATTTTTCGGACAGACTAATGAAAAACTGTTTTTT.

V usage is TRBV6-1 and J usage is TRBJ1-2, with D possibly matching TRBD1 (6 bases). V was trimmed by 2 bases and J by 7 bases, leaving 17 bases between them. In germline, CDR1 is MNHNS, CDR2 SASEGT. The CDR3 is 15 residues long. DNA for the CDR3: TGTGCCAGCAGTGAAACTTTTGCAGGGGAGGGTGGCTACACCTTC. It translates to CASSETFAGEGGYTF.

The chain uses TRBV28 and TRBJ2-7; D remains unclear. This CDR3 is 14 amino acids long. Germline assignment: CDR1 MDHEN and CDR2 SYDVKM. V was clipped by 1 base and J by 4 bases, with 11 bases between them. The CDR3 loop reads CASSLSTVLYEQYF. The DNA for the CDR3 is TGTGCCAGCAGTTTATCTACCGTCCTTTACGAGCAGTACTTC. Filled out from reference TRBV28 and TRBJ2-7, the complete variable domain reads DVKVTQSSRYLVKRTGEKVFLECVQDMDHENMFWYRQDPGLGLRLIYFSYDVKMKEKGDIPEGYSVSREKKERFSLILESASTNQTSMYLCASSLSTVLYEQYFGPGTRLTVT.

This chain connects TRBV29-1 to TRBJ2-1; the match to TRBD2 covers 8 bases. Trimming removed 4 bases from V and 4 bases from J; junction bases left unmatched: 6. Germline V gene data show CDR1 as SQVTM and CDR2 as ANQGSEA. The CDR3 covers 14 residues. The CDR3 DNA reads as TGCAGCGTTGGGGAAGCGGGGGAGTACAATGAGCAGTTCTTC. It yields the protein CSVGEAGEYNEQFF.

This chain links TRBV6-4 with TRBJ1-2; 8 bases fit TRBD1. This CDR3 has 17 residues. V was pared by 4 bases and J by 0 bases, with 10 bases of the junction left unmatched. CDR1 is MRHNA and CDR2 is SNTAGT in the germline V gene. CDR3 amino acids: CASSATGGTLTNYGYTF. CDR3 DNA: TGTGCCAGCAGTGCAACAGGGGGAACGTTAACTAACTATGGCTACACCTTC.